This passage covers 23 T cell receptor beta chains from one sample sequenced in a study of CD8 T cells in Susac syndrome. Reverse transcription of roughly 0.5 to 1 ug RNA was carried out with random hexamers. TCRdb reprocessed the immunoSEQ multiplex PCR reads with MiXCR, giving one entry per CDR3 protein. The repertoire has some 120,000 distinct CDR3 sequences, more than 85% of them found once; the top ten carry roughly 0.3%. Sequenced input: CD8+ T cells from PBMCs. Receptor source: a human donor with multiple sclerosis.

This chain joins TRBV28 and TRBJ2-5; D perhaps matches TRBD2 (6 bases). V was trimmed by 8 bases and J by 1 base, leaving 8 bases between them. CDR3 length equals 12 residues. Germline assignment: CDR1 MDHEN and CDR2 SYDVKM. The CDR3 DNA follows: TGTGCCAGCGGGGACTTCCAAGAGACCCAGTACTTC. It is translated as CASGDFQETQYF.

The chain carries TRBV20-1 and TRBJ2-7; 8 bases map to TRBD1. This CDR3 spans 14 amino acids. J gave up 6 bases and V 5 bases, and 12 bases lay outside the gene matches. Germline loops: CDR1 DFQATT, CDR2 SNEGSKA (reference sequence). This CDR3 is CSALFRGLVLEQYF. The CDR3, as DNA: TGCAGTGCTTTGTTCAGGGGGCTTGTCCTCGAGCAGTACTTC.

This rearrangement joins TRBV30 to TRBJ2-1, with unresolved D. The germline V gene has CDR1 GTSNPN and CDR2 SVGIG (reference sequence). The CDR3 extends over 15 amino acids. V lost 1 base and J lost 5, with 15 bases in between. The CDR3 DNA reads TGTGCCTGGAGTGATCCCGGAGCTCGGAACAATGAGCAGTTCTTC. Its protein is CAWSDPGARNNEQFF. The variable domain in full, completed from reference TRBV30 and TRBJ2-1, reads SQTIHQWPATLVQPVGSPLSLECTVEGTSNPNLYWYRQAAGRGLQLLFYSVGIGQISSEVPQNLSASRPQDRQFILSSKKLLLSDSGFYLCAWSDPGARNNEQFFGPGTRLTVL.

This sequence joins TRBV20-1 and TRBJ2-7; 10 bases are a match to TRBD2. V trimming: 3 bases; J trimming: 2 bases; junction bases outside the gene matches: 7. The CDR3 is 15 residues long. From germline, CDR1 is DFQATT and CDR2 SNEGSKA (reference sequence). The CDR3 here is CSASKAGGGPYEQYV. The CDR3 coding sequence is TGCAGTGCTAGTAAAGCGGGGGGGGGCCCCTACGAGCAGTACGTC.

The chain links TRBV11-2 to TRBJ2-3, with D possibly TRBD2 on 7 matching bases. CDR3 length equals 19 residues. Per the germline V gene, CDR1 is SGHAT and CDR2 is FQNNGV. V gave up 5 bases and J gave up 3 bases, with 27 bases separating them. CDR3: CASSLLPPEARGATDTQYF. CDR3 nucleotides: TGTGCCAGCAGCCTTTTACCCCCTGAGGCTCGGGGGGCGACAGATACGCAGTATTTT. Full variable domain (missing parts from reference TRBV11-2 and TRBJ2-3): EAGVAQSPRYKIIEKRQSVAFWCNPISGHATLYWYQQILGQGPKLLIQFQNNGVVDDSQLPKDRFSAERLKGVDSTLKIQPAKLEDSAVYLCASSLLPPEARGATDTQYFGPGTRLTVL.

This chain joins TRBV4-1 and TRBJ2-1, with D possibly TRBD2 on 7 matching bases. Trimming pared 4 bases from V and 1 base from J, leaving 11 bases between. Germline V lookup: CDR1 MGHRA, CDR2 YSYEKL. The CDR3 is 15 residues long. CDR3 protein: CASSPRGGSYNEQFF. Written as DNA, the CDR3 is TGCGCCAGCAGCCCGAGGGGGGGATCCTACAATGAGCAGTTCTTC.

V is TRBV9 and J is TRBJ2-3; the match to TRBD1 covers 9 bases. CDR3 size: 16 residues. Unmatched junction bases numbered 8, after V lost 4 bases and J lost 2 bases. CDR1 SGDLS and CDR2 YYNGEE come from the germline V gene. The CDR3 DNA reads as TGTGCCAGCAGCCACCGAGGGGACAGGGCCACAGATACGCAGTATTTT. Protein product: CASSHRGDRATDTQYF.

The V gene is TRBV28, the J gene TRBJ1-4; D is unclear. The CDR3 consists of 14 residues. The ends were cut back, 6 bases at V and 5 bases at J, with 13 bases in the middle. Looked up from germline, CDR1 is MDHEN and CDR2 is SYDVKM. The CDR3 sequence: CASSPRVANEKLFF. In nucleotides, the CDR3 is TGTGCCAGCAGCCCCCGGGTGGCCAATGAAAAACTGTTTTTT.

This chain connects TRBV14 to TRBJ2-3; D may match TRBD1 or TRBD2 (7 bases each). Trimming shortened V by 1 base and J by 4 bases, and 12 bases separated the two germline ends. Germline CDR1 reads SGHDN; CDR2 reads FVKESK. The CDR3 is 15 amino acids. The CDR3 here is CASSQVQGRADTQYF. In nucleotides, the CDR3 is TGTGCCAGCAGCCAAGTACAGGGGAGGGCAGATACGCAGTATTTT.

The chain couples TRBV29-1 to TRBJ1-2; D gene unclear. Germline V gene lookup returns CDR1 SQVTM and CDR2 ANQGSEA. The CDR3 covers 11 residues. V was trimmed by 7 bases and J by 8 bases, leaving 14 bases between them. CDR3 nucleotide sequence: TGCAGCGCCCGGACGAAAGACGGCTACACCTTC. Residues: CSARTKDGYTF. Based on the CDR3 plus reference TRBV29-1 and TRBJ1-2, the full variable domain is SAVISQKPSRDICQRGTSLTIQCQVDSQVTMMFWYRQQPGQSLTLIATANQGSEATYESGFVIDKFPISRPNLTFSTLTVSNMSPEDSSIYLCSARTKDGYTFGSGTRLTVV.

This chain links TRBV14 with TRBJ1-6, with no clear D. The CDR3 sequence is 15 residues long. CDR1 SGHDN and CDR2 FVKESK come from the germline V gene. Trimming removed 3 bases at V and 4 bases at J, with 10 bases between. This CDR3 is CASSHYQAYNSPLHF. In nucleotides, the CDR3 is TGTGCCAGCAGCCATTACCAGGCTTATAATTCACCCCTCCACTTT. The entire variable domain, with the rest obtained from reference TRBV14 and TRBJ1-6, is as follows: EAGVTQFPSHSVIEKGQTVTLRCDPISGHDNLYWYRRVMGKEIKFLLHFVKESKQDESGMPNNRFLAERTGGTYSTLKVQPAELEDSGVYFCASSHYQAYNSPLHFGNGTRLTVT.

The rearrangement uses TRBV7-2 and TRBJ2-7; D not resolved. Germline V lookup: CDR1 SGHTA, CDR2 FQGNSA. The CDR3 has 14 amino acids. Trimming stripped 2 bases from V and 1 base from J, with 9 bases between. CDR3 DNA: TGTGCCAGCAGCTTAACTGATCTGTCCTACGAGCAGTACTTC. Protein: CASSLTDLSYEQYF. Full variable domain (outside the CDR3, taken from reference TRBV7-2 and TRBJ2-7): GAGVSQSPSNKVTEKGKDVELRCDPISGHTALYWYRQSLGQGLEFLIYFQGNSAPDKSGLPSDRFSAERTGGSVSTLTIQRTQQEDSAVYLCASSLTDLSYEQYFGPGTRLTVT.

This chain connects TRBV7-8 to TRBJ2-1; D may be TRBD2 (6 bases). This CDR3 region has 15 residues. V lost 1 base and J lost 10, with 17 bases in between. Germline loops: CDR1 SGHVS, CDR2 FQNEAQ. The CDR3 DNA sequence: TGTGCCAGCAGCTTAGGCGAAGGGAGGATATTGGAGCAGTTCTTC. The encoded protein is CASSLGEGRILEQFF.

The chain couples TRBV6-5 to TRBJ2-7; tentatively, D is TRBD2 (6 bases). CDR1 and CDR2 (germline): MNHEY, SVGAGI. Trimming shortened V by 5 bases and J by 6 bases, and 14 bases separated the two germline ends. The CDR3 runs 13 residues. This CDR3 is CASSPSGVLEQYV. The CDR3 nucleotides read TGTGCCAGCAGTCCGTCGGGGGTTCTCGAGCAGTACGTC.

The V call is TRBV10-1, the J call TRBJ2-7, with 9 bases fitting TRBD1. Unmatched junction bases numbered 9, after V lost 4 bases and J lost 5 bases. Germline CDR1 and CDR2: WNHNN and SYGVQD (reference sequence). This CDR3 has 15 amino acids. For the CDR3, the DNA is TGCGCCAGCAGTGTCGGGACAGGGCGACCCCACGAGCAGTACGTC. It yields the protein CASSVGTGRPHEQYV.

This clonotype appeared a single time. This chain uses TRBV6-1 with TRBJ2-2, with 9 bases matching TRBD2. Germline trimming cut 7 bases from V and 6 bases from J; bases unmatched to any gene: 18. Germline CDR1 MNHNS, CDR2 SASEGT. The CDR3 has 18 amino acids. The CDR3 reads CASNPGIAGEKKAGELFF. The CDR3 region has the DNA TGTGCCAGCAACCCCGGGATAGCGGGAGAAAAAAAAGCCGGGGAGCTGTTTTTT.

This clonotype is a singleton in its sample. This chain connects TRBV10-3 to TRBJ1-4; D call uncertain. The CDR3 consists of 12 residues. The V end lost 11 bases, the J end lost 3 bases, and 10 bases lay between the germline ends. Germline CDR1 reads ENHRY; CDR2 reads SYGVKD. The CDR3 sequence is CALRVSNEKLFF. CDR3 coding DNA: TGTGCCCTCCGGGTTTCTAATGAAAAACTGTTTTTT.

V usage is TRBV29-1 and J usage is TRBJ2-3; possibly TRBD1 for D (5 bases). Germline-derived CDR1 and CDR2 are SQVTM and ANQGSEA. CDR3 length: 13 residues. Trimming took 6 bases from V and 6 from J, leaving 16 bases between them. CDR3 sequence: CSVVRDLGDTQYF. The CDR3 region has the DNA TGCAGCGTGGTCAGGGATCTAGGGGATACGCAGTATTTT.

The rearrangement links TRBV6-1 to TRBJ2-7; D is unclear. The CDR3 totals 17 residues. Trimming cost V 3 bases and J 3 bases, with 21 bases left between them. Germline loops: CDR1 MNHNS, CDR2 SASEGT. CDR3 bases: TGTGCCAGCAGTGATGAAGGCCGCGGCAAGAACCACTACGAGCAGTACTTC. This gives the protein CASSDEGRGKNHYEQYF.

The rearrangement links TRBV3-1 to TRBJ1-6; D ambiguous. The CDR3 runs 18 residues. Between the trimmed V and J ends, which lost 2 bases and 0 bases, there was a span of 14 bases. Germline lookup yields CDR1 LGHDT and CDR2 YNNKEL (reference sequence). As DNA, the CDR3 is TGTGCCAGCAGCCAAAAACGGGCCGGGCCCTCCTATAATTCACCCCTCCACTTT. Translation gives CASSQKRAGPSYNSPLHF.

The rearrangement links TRBV29-1 to TRBJ1-1; D remains ambiguous. The V gene lost 3 bases and the J gene lost 8 bases, with 7 bases spanning the gap. The CDR3 runs to 10 residues. Per germline, CDR1 SQVTM and CDR2 ANQGSEA. The CDR3 sequence: CSVENGEAFF. In nucleotides, the CDR3 is TGCAGCGTTGAGAACGGGGAAGCTTTCTTT.

The chain recombines TRBV2 with TRBJ2-7, with D possibly being TRBD1 (5 bases). Trimming shortened V by 2 bases and J by 5 bases, and 16 bases separated the two germline ends. Germline CDR1 and CDR2: SNHLY and FYNNEI. This CDR3 comprises 15 residues. CDR3 sequence (DNA): TGTGCCAGCAGTGAATTGGGGCTCCCTACCCACGAGCAGTACTTC. Amino acid sequence: CASSELGLPTHEQYF. Drawing the rest from reference TRBV2 and TRBJ2-7, the complete variable domain is EPEVTQTPSHQVTQMGQEVILRCVPISNHLYFYWYRQILGQKVEFLVSFYNNEISEKSEIFDDQFSVERPDGSNFTLKIRSTKLEDSAMYFCASSELGLPTHEQYFGPGTRLTVT.

The chain has TRBV29-1 and TRBJ1-2; 9 bases line up with TRBD1. From germline, CDR1 is SQVTM and CDR2 ANQGSEA. Trimming at V came to 7 bases and at J to 6 bases, leaving 9 bases not matched to a gene. The CDR3 loop spans 13 amino acids. CDR3 DNA sequence: TGCAGCGCCGCGCCTCGACAGGGGGATGGCTACACCTTC. This gives the protein CSAAPRQGDGYTF.